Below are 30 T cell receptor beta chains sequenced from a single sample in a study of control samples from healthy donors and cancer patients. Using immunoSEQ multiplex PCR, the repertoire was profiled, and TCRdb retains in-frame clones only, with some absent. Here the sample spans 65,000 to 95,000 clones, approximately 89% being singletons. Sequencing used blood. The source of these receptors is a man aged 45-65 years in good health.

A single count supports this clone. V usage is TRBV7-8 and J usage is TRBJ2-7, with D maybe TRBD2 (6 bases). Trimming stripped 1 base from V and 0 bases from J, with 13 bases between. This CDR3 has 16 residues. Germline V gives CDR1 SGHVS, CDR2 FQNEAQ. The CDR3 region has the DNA TGTGCCAGCAGCTTAGGCCTCGTAGCGGACTCCTACGAGCAGTACTTC. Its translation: CASSLGLVADSYEQYF.

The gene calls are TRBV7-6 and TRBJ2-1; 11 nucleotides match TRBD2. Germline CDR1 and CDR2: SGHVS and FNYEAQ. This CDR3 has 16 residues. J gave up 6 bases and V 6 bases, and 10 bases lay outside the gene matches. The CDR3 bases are TGTGCCAGCAGTCACGGGACTAGCGGACCCCCCAATGAGCAGTTCTTC. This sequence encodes CASSHGTSGPPNEQFF. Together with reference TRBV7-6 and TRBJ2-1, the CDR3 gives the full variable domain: GAGVSQSPRYKVTKRGQDVALRCDPISGHVSLYWYRQALGQGPEFLTYFNYEAQQDKSGLPNDRFSAERPEGSISTLTIQRTEQRDSAMYRCASSHGTSGPPNEQFFGPGTRLTVL.

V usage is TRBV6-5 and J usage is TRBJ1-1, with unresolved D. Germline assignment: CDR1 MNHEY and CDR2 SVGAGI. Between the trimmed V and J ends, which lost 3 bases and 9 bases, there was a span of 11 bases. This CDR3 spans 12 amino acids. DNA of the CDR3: TGTGCCAGCAGTTATAATGGGGTCCAAGCTTTCTTT. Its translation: CASSYNGVQAFF.

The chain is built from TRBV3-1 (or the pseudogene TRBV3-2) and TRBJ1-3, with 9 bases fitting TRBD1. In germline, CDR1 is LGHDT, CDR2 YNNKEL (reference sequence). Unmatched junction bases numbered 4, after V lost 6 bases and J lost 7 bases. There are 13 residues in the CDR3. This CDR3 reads CASSRQGENTIYF. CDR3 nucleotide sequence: TGTGCCAGCAGTCGACAGGGGGAGAACACCATATATTTT.

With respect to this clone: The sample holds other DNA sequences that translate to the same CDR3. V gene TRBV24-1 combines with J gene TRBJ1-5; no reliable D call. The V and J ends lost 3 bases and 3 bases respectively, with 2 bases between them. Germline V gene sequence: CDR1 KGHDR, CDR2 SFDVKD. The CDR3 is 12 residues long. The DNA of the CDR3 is TGTGCCACCAGTGATGCCAATCAGCCCCAGCATTTT. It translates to CATSDANQPQHF.

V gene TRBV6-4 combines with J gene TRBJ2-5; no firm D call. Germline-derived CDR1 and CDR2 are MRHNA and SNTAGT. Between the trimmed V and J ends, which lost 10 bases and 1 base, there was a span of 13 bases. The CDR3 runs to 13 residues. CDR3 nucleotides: TGTGCCACGAGCCCCAGGCCCCAAGAGACCCAGTACTTC. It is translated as CATSPRPQETQYF.

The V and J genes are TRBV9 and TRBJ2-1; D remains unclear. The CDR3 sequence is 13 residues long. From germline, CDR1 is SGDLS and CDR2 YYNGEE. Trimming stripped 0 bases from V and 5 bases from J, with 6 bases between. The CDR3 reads CASSVGQDNEQFF. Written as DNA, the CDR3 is TGTGCCAGCAGCGTAGGGCAGGACAATGAGCAGTTCTTC.

The CDR3 DNA reads as TGTGCCAGCAGCACGACAGGGTTTGATGAAAAACTGTTTTTT. Translation gives CASSTTGFDEKLFF. This chain connects TRBV6-5 to TRBJ1-4, with TRBD1 identical over 7 bases. This CDR3 has 14 amino acids. CDR1 and CDR2 from the germline V gene are MNHEY and SVGAGI. With 6 bases clipped from V and 6 bases from J, the junction kept 7 bases outside the gene matches.

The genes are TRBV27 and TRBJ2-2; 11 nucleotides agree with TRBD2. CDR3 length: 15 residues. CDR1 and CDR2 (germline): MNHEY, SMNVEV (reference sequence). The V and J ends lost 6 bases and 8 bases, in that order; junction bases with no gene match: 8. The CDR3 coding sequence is TGTGCCAGCAGACACGGGACTAGCGGAGGGGGGGAGCTGTTTTTT. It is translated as CASRHGTSGGGELFF.

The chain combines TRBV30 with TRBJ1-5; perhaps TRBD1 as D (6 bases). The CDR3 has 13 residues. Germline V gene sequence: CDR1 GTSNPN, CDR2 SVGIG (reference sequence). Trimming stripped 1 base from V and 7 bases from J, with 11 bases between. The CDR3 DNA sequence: TGTGCCTGGAGTGGAGGGGGAGTACAGCCCCAGCATTTT. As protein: CAWSGGGVQPQHF.

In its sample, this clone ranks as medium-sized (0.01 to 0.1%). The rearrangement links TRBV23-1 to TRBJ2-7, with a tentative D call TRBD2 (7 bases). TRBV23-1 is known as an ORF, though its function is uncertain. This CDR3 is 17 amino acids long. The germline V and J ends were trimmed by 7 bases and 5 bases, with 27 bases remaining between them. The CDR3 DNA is TGCGCCAGCACGGACAGCTGCCTTCAGAGCGGGAAAAACGAGCAGTACTTC. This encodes CASTDSCLQSGKNEQYF.

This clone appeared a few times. The CDR3 protein is CASRAGTSGEQYF. The CDR3 DNA is TGTGCCAGCAGAGCCGGGACTAGCGGGGAGCAGTACTTC. The V gene is TRBV2, the J gene TRBJ2-7; 12 positions agree with TRBD2. The CDR3 has 13 amino acids. CDR1 and CDR2 from the germline V gene are SNHLY and FYNNEI. With 6 bases clipped from V and 7 bases from J, the junction kept 4 bases outside the gene matches.

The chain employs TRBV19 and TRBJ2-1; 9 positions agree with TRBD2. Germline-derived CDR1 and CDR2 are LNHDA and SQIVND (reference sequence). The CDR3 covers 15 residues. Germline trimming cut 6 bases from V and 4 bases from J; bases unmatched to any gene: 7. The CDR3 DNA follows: TGTGCCAGTAGGGACGGGAGCGGGGGGTACAATGAGCAGTTCTTC. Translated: CASRDGSGGYNEQFF.

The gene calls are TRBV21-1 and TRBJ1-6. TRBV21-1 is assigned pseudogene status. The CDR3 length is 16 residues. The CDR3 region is CASSKDYGAQNSPLHF. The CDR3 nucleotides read TGTGCCAGCAGCAAAGATTACGGGGCTCAGAATTCACCCCTCCACTTT.

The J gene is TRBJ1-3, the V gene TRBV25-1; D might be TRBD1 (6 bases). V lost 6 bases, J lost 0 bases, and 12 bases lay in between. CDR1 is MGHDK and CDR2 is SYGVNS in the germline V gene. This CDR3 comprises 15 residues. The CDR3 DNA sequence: TGTGCCAGCAGGCCCAGGGGAAGCTCTGGAAACACCATATATTTT. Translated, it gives CASRPRGSSGNTIYF.

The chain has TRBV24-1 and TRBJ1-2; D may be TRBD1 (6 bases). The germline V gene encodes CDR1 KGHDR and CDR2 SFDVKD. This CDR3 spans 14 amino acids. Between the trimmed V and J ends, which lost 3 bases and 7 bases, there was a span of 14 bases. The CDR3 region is CATSDPGQEVGYTF. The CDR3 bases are TGTGCCACCAGTGATCCGGGACAAGAAGTTGGCTACACCTTC.

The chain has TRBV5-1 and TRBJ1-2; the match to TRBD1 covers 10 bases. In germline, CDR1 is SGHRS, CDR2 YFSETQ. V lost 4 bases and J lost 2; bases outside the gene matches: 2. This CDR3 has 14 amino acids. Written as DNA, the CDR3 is TGCGCCAGCAGCCAGGGACAGGGGAACTATGGCTACACCTTC. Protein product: CASSQGQGNYGYTF.

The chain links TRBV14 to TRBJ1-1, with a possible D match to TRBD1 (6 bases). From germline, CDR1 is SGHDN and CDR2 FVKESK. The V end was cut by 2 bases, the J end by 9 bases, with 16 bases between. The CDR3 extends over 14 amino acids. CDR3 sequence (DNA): TGTGCCAGCAGCCAATTCTTAACCGGGACACAAGCTTTCTTT. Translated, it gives CASSQFLTGTQAFF. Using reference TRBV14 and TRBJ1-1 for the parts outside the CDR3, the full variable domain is EAGVTQFPSHSVIEKGQTVTLRCDPISGHDNLYWYRRVMGKEIKFLLHFVKESKQDESGMPNNRFLAERTGGTYSTLKVQPAELEDSGVYFCASSQFLTGTQAFFGQGTRLTVV.

The chain's CDR3 is CASSAPGNYGYTF. The CDR3 region has the DNA TGTGCCAGCAGCGCGCCCGGGAACTATGGCTACACCTTC. This chain uses TRBV2 with TRBJ1-2; D not certain. The germline gives CDR1 SNHLY, CDR2 FYNNEI. V was shortened by 6 bases and J by 2 bases, with 10 bases between the two germline ends. The length of the CDR3 is 13 residues. Filled out from reference TRBV2 and TRBJ1-2, the complete variable domain reads EPEVTQTPSHQVTQMGQEVILRCVPISNHLYFYWYRQILGQKVEFLVSFYNNEISEKSEIFDDQFSVERPDGSNFTLKIRSTKLEDSAMYFCASSAPGNYGYTFGSGTRLTVV.

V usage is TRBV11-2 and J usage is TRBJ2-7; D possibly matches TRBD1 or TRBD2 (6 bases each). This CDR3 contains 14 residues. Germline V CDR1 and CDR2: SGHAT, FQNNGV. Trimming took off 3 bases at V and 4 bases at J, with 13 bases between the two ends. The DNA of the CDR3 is TGTGCCAGCAGCTTTGGGTCGGGGGCGTACGAGCAGTACTTC. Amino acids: CASSFGSGAYEQYF.

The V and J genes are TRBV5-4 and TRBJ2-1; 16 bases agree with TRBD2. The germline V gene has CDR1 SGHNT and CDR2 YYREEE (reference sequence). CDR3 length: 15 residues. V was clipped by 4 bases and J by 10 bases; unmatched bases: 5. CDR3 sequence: CASSTGTSGRGEQFF. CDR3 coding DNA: TGTGCCAGCAGCACCGGGACTAGCGGGAGGGGAGAGCAGTTCTTC.

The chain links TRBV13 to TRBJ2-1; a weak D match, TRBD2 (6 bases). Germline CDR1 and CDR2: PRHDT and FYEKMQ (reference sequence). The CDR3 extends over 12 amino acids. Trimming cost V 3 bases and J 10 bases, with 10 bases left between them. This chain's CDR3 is CASSFSRGEQFF. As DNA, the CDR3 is TGTGCCAGCAGCTTTTCTCGGGGGGAGCAGTTCTTC.

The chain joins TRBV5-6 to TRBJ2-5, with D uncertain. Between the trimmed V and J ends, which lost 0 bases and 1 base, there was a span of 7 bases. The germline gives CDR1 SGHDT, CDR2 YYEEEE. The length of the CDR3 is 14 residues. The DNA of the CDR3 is TGTGCCAGCAGCTTGGGGGCAGTCCAAGAGACCCAGTACTTC. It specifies CASSLGAVQETQYF.

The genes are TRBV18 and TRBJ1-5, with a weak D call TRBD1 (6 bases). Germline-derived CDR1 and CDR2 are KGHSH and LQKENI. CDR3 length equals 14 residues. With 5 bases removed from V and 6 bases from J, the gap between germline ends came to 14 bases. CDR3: CASSEGGTPQPQHF. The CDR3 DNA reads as TGTGCCAGCTCAGAGGGGGGAACCCCTCAGCCCCAGCATTTT.

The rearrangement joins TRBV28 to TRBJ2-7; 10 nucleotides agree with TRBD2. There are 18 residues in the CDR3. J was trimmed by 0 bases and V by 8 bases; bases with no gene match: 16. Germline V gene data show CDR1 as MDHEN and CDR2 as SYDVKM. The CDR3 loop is CASRPQGSGGALSYEQYV. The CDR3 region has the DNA TGTGCCAGCCGCCCCCAGGGGAGCGGGGGGGCTCTCTCCTACGAGCAGTACGTC.

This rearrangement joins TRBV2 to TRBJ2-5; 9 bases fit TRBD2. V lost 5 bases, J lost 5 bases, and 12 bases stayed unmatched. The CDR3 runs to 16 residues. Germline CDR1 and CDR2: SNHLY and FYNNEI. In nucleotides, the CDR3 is TGTGCCAGCAGTCCGTTTAGCGGGAGTCTGGGGGAGACCCAGTACTTC. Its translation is CASSPFSGSLGETQYF.

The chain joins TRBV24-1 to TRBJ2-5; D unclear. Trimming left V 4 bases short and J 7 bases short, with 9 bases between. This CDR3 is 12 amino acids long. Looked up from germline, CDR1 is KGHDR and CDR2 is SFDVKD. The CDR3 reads CATSETERTQYF. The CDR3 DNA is TGTGCCACCAGTGAAACCGAACGGACCCAGTACTTC.

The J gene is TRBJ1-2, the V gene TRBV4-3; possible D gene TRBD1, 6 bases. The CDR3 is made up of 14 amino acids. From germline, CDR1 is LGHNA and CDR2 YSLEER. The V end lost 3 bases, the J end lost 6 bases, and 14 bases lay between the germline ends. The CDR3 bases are TGCGCCAGCAGCCATAGAGGTCAGGGGAATGGCTACACCTTC. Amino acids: CASSHRGQGNGYTF.

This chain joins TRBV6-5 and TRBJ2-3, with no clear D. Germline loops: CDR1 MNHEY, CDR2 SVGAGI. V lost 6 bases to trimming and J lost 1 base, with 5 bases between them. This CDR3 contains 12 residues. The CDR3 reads CASSPGTDTQYF. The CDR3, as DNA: TGTGCCAGCAGCCCCGGCACAGATACGCAGTATTTT.

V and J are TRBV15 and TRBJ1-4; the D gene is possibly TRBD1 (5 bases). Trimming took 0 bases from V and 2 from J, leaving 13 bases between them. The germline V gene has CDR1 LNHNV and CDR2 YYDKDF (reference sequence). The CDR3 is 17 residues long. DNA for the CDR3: TGTGCCACCAGCAGAGATCTTTTAGGGGCCACTAATGAAAAACTGTTTTTT. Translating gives CATSRDLLGATNEKLFF.